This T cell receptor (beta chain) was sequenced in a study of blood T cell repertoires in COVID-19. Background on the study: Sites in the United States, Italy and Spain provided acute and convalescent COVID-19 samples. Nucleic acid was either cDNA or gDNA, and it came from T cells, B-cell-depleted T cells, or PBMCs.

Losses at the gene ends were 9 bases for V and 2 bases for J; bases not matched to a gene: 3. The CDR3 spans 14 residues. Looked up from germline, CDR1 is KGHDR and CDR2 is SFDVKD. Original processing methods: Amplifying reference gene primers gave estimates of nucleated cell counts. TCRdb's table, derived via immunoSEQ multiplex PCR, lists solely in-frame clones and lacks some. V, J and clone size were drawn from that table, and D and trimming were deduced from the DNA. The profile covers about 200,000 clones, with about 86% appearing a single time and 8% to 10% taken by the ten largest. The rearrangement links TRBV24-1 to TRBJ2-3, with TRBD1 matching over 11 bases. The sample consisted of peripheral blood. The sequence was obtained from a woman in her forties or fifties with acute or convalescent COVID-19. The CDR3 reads CATQDRGPTDTQYF. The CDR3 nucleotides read TGTGCCACCCAGGACAGGGGGCCCACAGATACGCAGTATTTT.